This T cell receptor beta chain was retrieved from a study of blood T cell repertoires in COVID-19. Study in general: The study drew acute and convalescent COVID-19 samples from the United States, Italy and Spain. PBMCs, B-cell-depleted T cells, or T cells provided the cDNA or gDNA that made up the material.

The V segment lost 0 bases and the J segment 5 bases; nucleotides outside the gene matches: 9. The germline V gene encodes CDR1 MGHRA and CDR2 YSYEKL. The CDR3 is made up of 16 amino acids. Methods used by the authors: Quantification of nucleated cells was approximated via reference gene primer amplification. Using immunoSEQ multiplex PCR, the repertoire was profiled, and TCRdb retains in-frame clones only, with some absent. From that table come the V and J calls and clone size; the DNA was used to work out D and trimming. The data contain over 110,000 clones, around 80% of them singletons. J is TRBJ2-5 and V is TRBV4-1; 7 positions match TRBD1. The receptor was derived from a man in his sixties with acute or convalescent COVID-19. What was sequenced was peripheral blood. The CDR3 DNA is TGCGCCAGCAGCCAAGAACAGGGGATGCACGGGGAGACCCAGTACTTC. It yields the protein CASSQEQGMHGETQYF.